The 10 T cell receptor beta chains in this list originate from one sample, sequenced in a study of cytomegalovirus exposure and HLA in healthy donors. Use of 60 Vbeta and 13 Jbeta primers characterized the PCR. TCRdb's copy holds only in-frame clones and misses some; the assay was immunoSEQ multiplex PCR. In all, the sample yields about 110,000 clones. The material sequenced was PBMCs. These TCRs come from a man aged 40-55 years in good health and CMV-seropositive.

The V call is TRBV5-4, the J call TRBJ2-1; a possible D gene is TRBD2 (5 bases). V lost 4 bases and J lost 4, with 9 bases in between. The CDR3 sequence is 13 residues long. Germline loops: CDR1 SGHNT, CDR2 YYREEE (reference sequence). This CDR3 reads CASSSGPYNEQFF. CDR3 nucleotide sequence: TGTGCCAGCAGCAGCGGCCCATACAATGAGCAGTTCTTC.

The V call is TRBV5-4, the J call TRBJ2-1; TRBD1 aligns across 8 bases. CDR1 is SGHNT and CDR2 is YYREEE in the germline V gene (reference sequence). The V gene end was trimmed by 0 bases and the J gene end by 6 bases; junction bases not matched to a gene: 8. CDR3 size: 16 residues. The CDR3 DNA reads TGTGCCAGCAGCTTGGGAGGACAGGGCGGAATCAATGAGCAGTTCTTC. It specifies CASSLGGQGGINEQFF.

The rearrangement links TRBV5-6 to TRBJ1-1, with 12 positions matching TRBD1. The trim removed 3 bases at V and 11 bases at J, leaving 11 bases unmatched. The CDR3 is 15 residues long. Germline V CDR1 and CDR2: SGHDT, YYEEEE. CDR3 coding DNA: TGTGCCAGCAGCTCTGCCATTGGGGACAGGGGGCGGGCTTTCTTT. Amino acid sequence: CASSSAIGDRGRAFF.

This rearrangement joins TRBV19 to TRBJ2-5, with D tentatively TRBD2 (6 bases). Germline values: CDR1 LNHDA, CDR2 SQIVND (reference sequence). This CDR3 is built from 15 residues. V shed 1 base and J shed 1 base, with 10 bases lying between them. Here the CDR3 reads CASSIAGETQETQYF. The CDR3 nucleotides read TGTGCCAGTAGTATAGCGGGGGAAACCCAAGAGACCCAGTACTTC.

V and J are TRBV4-2 and TRBJ2-7, with D perhaps matching TRBD2 (5 bases). Per germline, CDR1 LGHNA and CDR2 YNFKEQ. This CDR3 region has 15 residues. V lost 1 base and J 6 bases, leaving 16 bases between the germline ends. The CDR3 DNA reads TGTGCCAGCAGCCAAGGCCCGGGGTCTGTCTTCGAGCAGTACTTC. Translating gives CASSQGPGSVFEQYF.

This chain uses TRBV11-2 with TRBJ2-3; TRBD2 is a possible D gene (6 bases). This CDR3 contains 16 residues. The germline V and J ends were trimmed by 4 bases and 0 bases, with 14 bases remaining between them. Germline V gives CDR1 SGHAT, CDR2 FQNNGV. The CDR3 nucleotides are TGTGCCAGCAGCTGGGACTTTTCTGCTAGCACAGATACGCAGTATTTT. Its translation: CASSWDFSASTDTQYF.

The chain is built from TRBV7-3 and TRBJ1-1; 9 nucleotides align to TRBD1. This CDR3 is 14 amino acids long. With V trimmed by 5 bases and J by 4 bases, 5 bases remained unmatched. The V gene's germline CDR1 is SGHTA and CDR2 FQGTGA. In DNA, the CDR3 is TGTGCCAGCAGCCCGGGACAGGGCGGCACTGAAGCTTTCTTT. Translation: CASSPGQGGTEAFF.

The genes are TRBV11-3 and TRBJ2-1; 14 nucleotides line up with TRBD2. The J segment lost 8 bases and the V segment lost 9 bases, leaving 3 bases of the junction unmatched. The CDR3 is 13 amino acids. Germline V gene data show CDR1 as SGHNT and CDR2 as YENEEA. Here the CDR3 reads CARGGLAGDEQFF. CDR3 coding DNA: TGTGCCAGAGGGGGACTAGCGGGAGATGAGCAGTTCTTC.

V and J are TRBV5-1 and TRBJ2-2; D perhaps matches TRBD2 (6 bases). V was clipped by 4 bases and J by 1 base, with 11 bases between them. The CDR3 has 15 residues. Germline CDR1 is SGHRS and CDR2 is YFSETQ. The CDR3 reads CASSPLAVNTGELFF. The CDR3 coding sequence is TGCGCCAGCAGCCCACTAGCAGTGAACACCGGGGAGCTGTTTTTT.

To note about this clone: The limits of the CDR3 on the DNA are not certain, so only TCRdb's listed CDR3 is given. The chain combines TRBV21-1 with TRBJ2-1; the table's D call, TRBD2, has no DNA check behind it. TRBV21-1 is recorded as a pseudogene. The CDR3 comprises 17 residues, both ends counted. CDR3 region: CASSKVGSGSSHNEQFF.